This T cell receptor (beta chain) was retrieved from a study of blood T cells in healthy people across ages. CDR1 LGHNA and CDR2 YSLEER come from the germline V gene. The CDR3 consists of 18 residues. V lost 2 bases, J lost 4 bases, and 12 bases stayed unmatched. With a J-beta primer mix and a sample-barcoded 5' primer, a second PCR ran 7 to 11 cycles. TCRdb used MiXCR to reprocess the 5' RACE reads, holding one entry per CDR3 protein. The sample carries around 1,800,000 distinct CDR3 sequences, around 42% recorded once. The source material was blood. The receptor comes from a human donor in good health. The chain couples TRBV4-3 to TRBJ2-1; 9 positions match TRBD1. DNA of the CDR3: TGCGCCAGCAGCCAAAGACGCGCCGGGACAGGGTTATACAATGAGCAGTTCTTC. This translates into CASSQRRAGTGLYNEQFF.